The clone carrying this T cell receptor (beta chain) occurred a few times. This entry belongs to a study of blood T cell repertoires in COVID-19. Study context: Acute-phase and convalescent COVID-19 samples originated in the United States, Italy and Spain.

This CDR3 region has 16 residues. The germline V gene has CDR1 SEHNR and CDR2 FQNEAQ (reference sequence). V was clipped by 6 bases and J by 2 bases; unmatched bases: 12. Per the authors' pipeline: It was from reference gene primer amplification that nucleated cell counts were estimated. Sequencing used immunoSEQ multiplex PCR; TCRdb keeps in-frame clones, though not all of them. That table gives V, J and clone size, and the DNA gave D and trimming. The repertoire has 170,000 or so clones, 85% to 90% of them found once; the top ten carry approximately 0.5%. The sequence was collected from a man aged 60 to 69 with COVID-19, enrolled during active disease. This chain links TRBV7-9 with TRBJ1-2, with 7 bases lining up with TRBD1. Sample: peripheral blood. CDR3 sequence: CASRPGTVNLNYGYTF. Here the CDR3 DNA reads TGTGCCAGCAGACCCGGGACAGTAAACCTAAACTATGGCTACACCTTC.